These 21 T cell receptor beta chains were sequenced from one sample in a study of T cell responses to AZD1222 COVID-19 vaccine. This table comes from immunoSEQ multiplex PCR, and its TCRdb copy is limited to in-frame clones, with some not included. The sample contains about 150,000 clones, 92% of which appear only once. This specimen consisted of peripheral blood, obtained 28 days after the second AZD1222 dose. All receptors derive from an adult who received the AZD1222 COVID-19 vaccine.

CDR3 nucleotide sequence: TGTGCCAGCAGCAGGCCCCGCCGGGACGGGAACACCGGGGAGCTGTTTTTT. This translates into CASSRPRRDGNTGELFF. The gene calls are TRBV21-1 and TRBJ2-2. TRBV21-1 is reported as a pseudogene. The CDR3 runs to 17 residues.

The V call is TRBV5-1, the J call TRBJ1-1; D call uncertain. V lost 0 bases, J lost 1 base, and 7 bases lay in between. CDR1 SGHRS and CDR2 YFSETQ come from the germline V gene. CDR3 length equals 14 residues. The CDR3 reads CASSLAVGNTEAFF. The DNA of the CDR3 is TGCGCCAGCAGCTTGGCTGTTGGGAACACTGAAGCTTTCTTT. The full variable domain, its missing parts supplied by reference TRBV5-1 and TRBJ1-1, is KAGVTQTPRYLIKTRGQQVTLSCSPISGHRSVSWYQQTPGQGLQFLFEYFSETQRNKGNFPGRFSGRQFSNSRSEMNVSTLELGDSALYLCASSLAVGNTEAFFGQGTRLTVV.

The V and J genes are TRBV2 and TRBJ2-1, with 15 bases aligning to TRBD2. The CDR3 spans 16 residues. With 6 bases clipped from V and 10 bases from J, the junction kept 10 bases outside the gene matches. CDR1 SNHLY and CDR2 FYNNEI come from the germline V gene. The CDR3 is CASRAKTGLAGGEQFF. The CDR3 coding sequence is TGTGCCAGCAGGGCCAAGACAGGACTAGCGGGAGGGGAGCAGTTCTTC.

A single count supports this clone. The rearrangement joins TRBV3-1 (or the pseudogene TRBV3-2) to TRBJ2-5; TRBD1 agrees at 12 bases. Trimming took 4 bases from V and 4 from J; bases not matched to a gene: 4. The CDR3 contains 15 residues. Germline V CDR1 and CDR2: LGHDT, YNNKEL (reference sequence). The CDR3 region is CASSPGTGGSETQYF. The CDR3 DNA is TGTGCCAGCAGCCCCGGGACAGGGGGCTCAGAGACCCAGTACTTC.

The genes are TRBV24-1 and TRBJ2-1; 15 nucleotides agree with TRBD2. The CDR3 is made up of 17 amino acids. CDR1 and CDR2 from the germline V gene are KGHDR and SFDVKD. V gave up 4 bases and J gave up 9 bases; unmatched junction bases: 9. CDR3 DNA: TGTGCCACCAGTGAACAACGGACTAGCGGGAGGGCCGCTGAGCAGTTCTTC. It encodes CATSEQRTSGRAAEQFF.

The V gene is TRBV6-6, the J gene TRBJ1-6; D call uncertain. Trimming shortened V by 8 bases and J by 0 bases, and 11 bases separated the two germline ends. The germline V gene encodes CDR1 MNHNY and CDR2 SVGAGI (reference sequence). This CDR3 region has 15 residues. CDR3 in amino acids: CASSDGNSYNSPLHF. The CDR3 DNA is TGTGCCAGCTCTGACGGCAACTCCTATAATTCACCCCTCCACTTT.

The V gene is TRBV19, the J gene TRBJ1-5; TRBD1 matches at 11 bases. This CDR3 has 15 residues. Germline CDR1 LNHDA, CDR2 SQIVND (reference sequence). The J segment lost 7 bases and the V segment lost 3 bases, leaving 5 bases of the junction unmatched. The CDR3 sequence: CASSIGQGAWQPQHF. The DNA for the CDR3 is TGTGCCAGTAGTATTGGACAGGGGGCCTGGCAGCCCCAGCATTTT. Supplemented by reference TRBV19 and TRBJ1-5, the full variable domain reads DGGITQSPKYLFRKEGQNVTLSCEQNLNHDAMYWYRQDPGQGLRLIYYSQIVNDFQKGDIAEGYSVSREKKESFPLTVTSAQKNPTAFYLCASSIGQGAWQPQHFGDGTRLSIL.

This chain connects TRBV7-9 to TRBJ1-1; D not resolved. V was trimmed by 3 bases and J by 3 bases, leaving 11 bases between them. Looked up from germline, CDR1 is SEHNR and CDR2 is FQNEAQ (reference sequence). CDR3 size: 14 residues. This CDR3 is CASSLFGNHTEAFF. CDR3 nucleotide sequence: TGTGCCAGCAGCTTGTTCGGGAATCACACTGAAGCTTTCTTT.

J is TRBJ1-5 and V is TRBV7-2; D is undetermined. Germline V gene lookup returns CDR1 SGHTA and CDR2 FQGNSA. This CDR3 is 13 amino acids long. V lost 8 bases, J lost 6 bases, and 14 bases lay in between. CDR3 sequence reads: CASGQAISQPQHF. DNA for the CDR3: TGTGCCAGCGGCCAGGCCATAAGTCAGCCCCAGCATTTT.

V is TRBV6-5 and J is TRBJ1-2; D is uncertain. CDR1 is MNHEY and CDR2 is SVGAGI in the germline V gene. The CDR3 sequence is 12 residues long. V was cut by 6 bases and J by 4 bases, with 9 bases left in between. CDR3 region: CASSPYGYGYTF. The CDR3 DNA sequence: TGTGCCAGCAGCCCCTACGGCTATGGCTACACCTTC.

The V gene is TRBV6-6, the J gene TRBJ2-2; TRBD1 matches at 8 bases. CDR1 is MNHNY and CDR2 is SVGAGI in the germline V gene (reference sequence). The length of the CDR3 is 16 residues. The V gene end was trimmed by 6 bases and the J gene end by 2 bases; junction bases not matched to a gene: 8. CDR3 region: CASRPPGGLNTGELFF. The DNA of the CDR3 is TGTGCCAGCAGGCCGCCAGGGGGCCTTAACACCGGGGAGCTGTTTTTT.

The V gene is TRBV28, the J gene TRBJ2-5; D not certain. This CDR3 comprises 12 residues. Germline values: CDR1 MDHEN, CDR2 SYDVKM. The germline V and J ends were trimmed by 6 bases and 5 bases, with 10 bases remaining between them. The CDR3 reads CASSPPRETQYF. CDR3 nucleotides: TGTGCCAGCAGCCCGCCCCGGGAGACCCAGTACTTC. The full variable domain, in which reference TRBV28 and TRBJ2-5 provide the parts outside the CDR3, is DVKVTQSSRYLVKRTGEKVFLECVQDMDHENMFWYRQDPGLGLRLIYFSYDVKMKEKGDIPEGYSVSREKKERFSLILESASTNQTSMYLCASSPPRETQYFGPGTRLLVL.

V gene TRBV6-2 or TRBV6-3 combines with J gene TRBJ2-7; 7 bases line up with TRBD1. CDR1 and CDR2 from the germline V gene are MNHEY and SVGEGT. Trimming took 6 bases from V and 2 from J; bases not matched to a gene: 7. CDR3 length: 14 residues. In nucleotides, the CDR3 is TGTGCCAGCAGATACCCGGGACAGCCCTACGAGCAGTACTTC. As protein: CASRYPGQPYEQYF.

This clone has just one count. The chain carries TRBV7-8 and TRBJ2-3, with unresolved D. Trimming stripped 4 bases from V and 4 bases from J, with 12 bases between. Germline CDR1 and CDR2: SGHVS and FQNEAQ. The CDR3 covers 14 residues. In DNA, the CDR3 is TGTGCCAGCAGCTACTACCTTTACGCAGATACGCAGTATTTT. Its protein is CASSYYLYADTQYF. The full variable domain, rest sourced from reference TRBV7-8 and TRBJ2-3, is GAGVSQSPRYKVAKRGQDVALRCDPISGHVSLFWYQQALGQGPEFLTYFQNEAQLDKSGLPSDRFFAERPEGSVSTLKIQRTQQEDSAVYLCASSYYLYADTQYFGPGTRLTVL.

This chain's CDR3 is CASGLAGWRETQYF. The DNA for the CDR3 is TGTGCTAGTGGTTTGGCAGGGTGGCGAGAGACCCAGTACTTC. The chain carries TRBV12-5 and TRBJ2-5; a weak D match, TRBD1 (5 bases). The V and J ends lost 1 base and 4 bases respectively, with 10 bases between them. Germline CDR1 is LGHNT and CDR2 is FRNRAP. This CDR3 contains 14 residues.

CDR3 sequence: CASSQGAGQGNEKLFF. The DNA of the CDR3 is TGTGCCAGCAGCCAAGGGGCGGGACAGGGTAATGAAAAACTGTTTTTT. The chain uses TRBV4-2 and TRBJ1-4, with 9 bases fitting TRBD1. Germline CDR1 LGHNA, CDR2 YNFKEQ. The CDR3 has 16 amino acids. V gave up 1 base and J gave up 4 bases; unmatched junction bases: 4.

This sequence joins TRBV9 and TRBJ2-3; 9 bases map to TRBD1. This CDR3 has 15 residues. Germline loops: CDR1 SGDLS, CDR2 YYNGEE. V trimming: 1 base; J trimming: 1 base; junction bases outside the gene matches: 1. CDR3 DNA: TGTGCCAGCAGCGTACGACAGGGGGGCACAGATACGCAGTATTTT. It yields the protein CASSVRQGGTDTQYF.

The CDR3 nucleotides read TGCGCCAGCAGTTCCAGGGACACCTACAATGAGCAGTTCTTC. It translates to CASSSRDTYNEQFF. The chain has TRBV4-1 and TRBJ2-1; D possibly corresponds to TRBD1 (6 bases). Trimming took 6 bases from V and 2 from J, leaving 11 bases between them. The CDR3 spans 14 residues. CDR1 is MGHRA, CDR2 YSYEKL, per germline.

DNA for the CDR3: TGTGCCAGCGCTGGACTAGCGGGTTCAGATACGCAGTATTTT. Residues: CASAGLAGSDTQYF. This chain connects TRBV7-2 to TRBJ2-3; 11 bases line up with TRBD2. This CDR3 contains 14 residues. The germline V gene encodes CDR1 SGHTA and CDR2 FQGNSA. Trimming cost V 8 bases and J 4 bases; bases outside gene matches: 5.

This chain links TRBV25-1 with TRBJ2-7; D not resolved. CDR3 length: 13 amino acids. The germline V and J ends were trimmed by 4 bases and 2 bases, with 9 bases remaining between them. Germline V gene lookup returns CDR1 MGHDK and CDR2 SYGVNS. This CDR3 reads CASSGAPPYEQYF. CDR3 sequence (DNA): TGTGCCAGCAGTGGCGCACCCCCCTACGAGCAGTACTTC.

The rearrangement links TRBV7-6 to TRBJ1-3; TRBD1 is a possible D gene (5 bases). The germline V and J ends were trimmed by 1 base and 4 bases, with 14 bases remaining between them. This CDR3 comprises 16 residues. Per the germline V gene, CDR1 is SGHVS and CDR2 is FNYEAQ. CDR3 loop: CASSLVPGMRGNTIYF. The CDR3 DNA follows: TGTGCCAGCAGCTTAGTTCCAGGGATGAGGGGAAACACCATATATTTT.